This entry describes one T cell receptor (beta chain). The record originates from a study of blood T cell repertoires in COVID-19. At the level of the study: Samples came from the United States, Italy and Spain, spanning acute and convalescent COVID-19.

Trimming took 2 bases from V and 0 from J; bases not matched to a gene: 0. This CDR3 has 15 amino acids. Germline V gene lookup returns CDR1 MRHNA and CDR2 SNTAGT. Some clones are missing from TCRdb's copy, which holds only in-frame ones; the method was immunoSEQ multiplex PCR. The sample lists about 25,000 clones; roughly 84% were seen once. This sequence originates from a man aged 45 to 65 with active COVID-19. The gene calls are TRBV6-4 and TRBJ2-2; 7 nucleotides match TRBD1. Sequencing was done on a sample of peripheral blood. CDR3 DNA: TGTGCCAGCAGTGACCAGGGGGCGAACACCGGGGAGCTGTTTTTT. Translated, it gives CASSDQGANTGELFF.